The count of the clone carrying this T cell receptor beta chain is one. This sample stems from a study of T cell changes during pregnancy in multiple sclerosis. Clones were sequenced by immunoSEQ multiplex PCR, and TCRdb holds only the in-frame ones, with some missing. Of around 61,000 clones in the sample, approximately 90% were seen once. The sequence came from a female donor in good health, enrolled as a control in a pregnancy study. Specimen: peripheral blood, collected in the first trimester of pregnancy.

This chain's CDR3 is CASSHGPKGFGANVLTF. DNA for the CDR3: TGCGCCAGCAGCCATGGGCCAAAGGGGTTCGGGGCCAACGTCCTGACTTTC. The chain carries TRBV4-1 and TRBJ2-6; a weak D match, TRBD1 (5 bases). This CDR3 is built from 17 residues. Germline values: CDR1 MGHRA, CDR2 YSYEKL. V lost 3 bases and J 4 bases, leaving 16 bases between the germline ends.